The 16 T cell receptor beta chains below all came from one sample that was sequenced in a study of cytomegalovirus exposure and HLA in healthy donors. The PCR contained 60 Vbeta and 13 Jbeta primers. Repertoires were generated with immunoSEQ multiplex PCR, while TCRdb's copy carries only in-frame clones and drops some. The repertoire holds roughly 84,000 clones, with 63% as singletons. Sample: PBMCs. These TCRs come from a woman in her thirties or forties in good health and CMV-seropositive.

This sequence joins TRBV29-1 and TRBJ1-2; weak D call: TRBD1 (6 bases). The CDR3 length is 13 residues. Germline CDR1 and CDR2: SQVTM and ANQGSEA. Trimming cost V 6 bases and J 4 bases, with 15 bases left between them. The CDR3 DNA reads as TGCAGCGTAGAATATACAGGGTTCTATGGCTACACCTTC. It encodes CSVEYTGFYGYTF.

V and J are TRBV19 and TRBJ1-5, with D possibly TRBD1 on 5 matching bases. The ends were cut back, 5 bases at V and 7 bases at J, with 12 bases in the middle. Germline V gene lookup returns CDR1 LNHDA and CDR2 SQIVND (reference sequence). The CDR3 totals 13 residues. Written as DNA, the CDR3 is TGTGCCAGTAGTGTCAGGGAGGGCCAGCCCCAGCATTTT. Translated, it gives CASSVREGQPQHF.

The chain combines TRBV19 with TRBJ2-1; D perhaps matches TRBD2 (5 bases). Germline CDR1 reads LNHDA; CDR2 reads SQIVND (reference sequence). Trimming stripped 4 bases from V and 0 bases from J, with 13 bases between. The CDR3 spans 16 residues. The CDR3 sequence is CASSTETTSSYNEQFF. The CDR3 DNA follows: TGTGCCAGTAGTACAGAGACAACTAGCTCCTACAATGAGCAGTTCTTC.

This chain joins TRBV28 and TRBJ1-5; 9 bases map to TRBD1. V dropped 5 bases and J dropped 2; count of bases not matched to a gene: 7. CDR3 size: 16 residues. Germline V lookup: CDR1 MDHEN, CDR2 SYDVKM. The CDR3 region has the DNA TGTGCCAGCAGTCCCTGGACAGGGGTTCGCAATCAGCCCCAGCATTTT. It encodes CASSPWTGVRNQPQHF. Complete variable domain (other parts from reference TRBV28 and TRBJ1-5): DVKVTQSSRYLVKRTGEKVFLECVQDMDHENMFWYRQDPGLGLRLIYFSYDVKMKEKGDIPEGYSVSREKKERFSLILESASTNQTSMYLCASSPWTGVRNQPQHFGDGTRLSIL.

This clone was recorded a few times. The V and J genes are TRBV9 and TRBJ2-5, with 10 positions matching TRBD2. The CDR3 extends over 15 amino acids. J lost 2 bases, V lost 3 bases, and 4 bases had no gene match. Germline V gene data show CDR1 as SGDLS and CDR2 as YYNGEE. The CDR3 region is CASSALTSGQETQYF. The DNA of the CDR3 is TGTGCCAGCAGCGCTCTGACTAGCGGGCAAGAGACCCAGTACTTC. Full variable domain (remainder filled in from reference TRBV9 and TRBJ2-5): DSGVTQTPKHLITATGQRVTLRCSPRSGDLSVYWYQQSLDQGLQFLIQYYNGEERAKGNILERFSAQQFPDLHSELNLSSLELGDSALYFCASSALTSGQETQYFGPGTRLLVL.

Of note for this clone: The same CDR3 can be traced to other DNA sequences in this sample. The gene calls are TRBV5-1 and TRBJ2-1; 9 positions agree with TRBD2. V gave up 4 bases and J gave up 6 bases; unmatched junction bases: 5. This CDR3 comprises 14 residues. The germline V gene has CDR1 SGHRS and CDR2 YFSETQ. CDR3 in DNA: TGCGCCAGCAGCCCCCCGGGACTAGCCAATGAGCAGTTCTTC. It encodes CASSPPGLANEQFF.

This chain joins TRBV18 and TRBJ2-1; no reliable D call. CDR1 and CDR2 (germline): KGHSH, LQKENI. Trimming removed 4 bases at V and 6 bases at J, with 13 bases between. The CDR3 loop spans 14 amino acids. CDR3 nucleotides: TGTGCCAGCTCACTTAGTCTCGGTCTCAATGAGCAGTTCTTC. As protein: CASSLSLGLNEQFF.

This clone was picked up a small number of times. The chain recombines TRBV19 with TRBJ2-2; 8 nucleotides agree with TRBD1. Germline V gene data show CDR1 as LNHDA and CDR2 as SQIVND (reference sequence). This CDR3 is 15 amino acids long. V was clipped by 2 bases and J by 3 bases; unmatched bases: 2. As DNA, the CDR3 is TGTGCCAGTAGTATATCGGACAGGGACACCGGGGAGCTGTTTTTT. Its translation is CASSISDRDTGELFF.

The CDR3 coding sequence is TGTGCCAGCAGCTTAGAGGGAGGGCATAATGAAAAACTGTTTTTT. Protein: CASSLEGGHNEKLFF. The J gene is TRBJ1-4, the V gene TRBV7-9; D not certain. This CDR3 spans 15 amino acids. The V end was cut by 1 base, the J end by 4 bases, with 10 bases between. CDR1 and CDR2 (germline): SEHNR, FQNEAQ (reference sequence).

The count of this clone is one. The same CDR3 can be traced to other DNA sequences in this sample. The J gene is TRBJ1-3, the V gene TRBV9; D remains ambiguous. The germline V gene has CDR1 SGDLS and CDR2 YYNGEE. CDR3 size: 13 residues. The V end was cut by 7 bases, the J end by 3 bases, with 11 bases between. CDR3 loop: CASSFGDGNTIYF. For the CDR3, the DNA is TGTGCCAGCTCCTTTGGAGATGGAAACACCATATATTTT. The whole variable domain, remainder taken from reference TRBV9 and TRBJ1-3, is DSGVTQTPKHLITATGQRVTLRCSPRSGDLSVYWYQQSLDQGLQFLIQYYNGEERAKGNILERFSAQQFPDLHSELNLSSLELGDSALYFCASSFGDGNTIYFGEGSWLTVV.

The CDR3 spells CASSDSGYQPQHF. The CDR3 DNA reads TGTGCCAGCAGTGATTCCGGGTATCAGCCCCAGCATTTT. The chain carries TRBV2 and TRBJ1-5; unclear D gene. Germline lookup yields CDR1 SNHLY and CDR2 FYNNEI. Trimming took 3 bases from V and 5 from J, leaving 8 bases between them. The CDR3 spans 13 residues.

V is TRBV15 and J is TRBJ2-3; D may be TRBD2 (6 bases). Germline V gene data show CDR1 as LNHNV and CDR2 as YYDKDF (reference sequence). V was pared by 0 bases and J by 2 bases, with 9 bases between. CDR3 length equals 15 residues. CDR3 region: CATSRDERVTDTQYF. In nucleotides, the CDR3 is TGTGCCACCAGCAGAGACGAGCGGGTCACAGATACGCAGTATTTT. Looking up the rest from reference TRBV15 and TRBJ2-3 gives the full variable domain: DAMVIQNPRYQVTQFGKPVTLSCSQTLNHNVMYWYQQKSSQAPKLLFHYYDKDFNNEADTPDNFQSRRPNTSFCFLDIRSPGLGDTAMYLCATSRDERVTDTQYFGPGTRLTVL.

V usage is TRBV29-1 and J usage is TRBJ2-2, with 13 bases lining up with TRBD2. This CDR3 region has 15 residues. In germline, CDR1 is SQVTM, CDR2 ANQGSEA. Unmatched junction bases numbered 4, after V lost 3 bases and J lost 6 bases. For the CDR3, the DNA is TGCAGCGTTGATCGCGGGACTAGCGGGGCCGGGGAGCTGTTTTTT. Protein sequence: CSVDRGTSGAGELFF.

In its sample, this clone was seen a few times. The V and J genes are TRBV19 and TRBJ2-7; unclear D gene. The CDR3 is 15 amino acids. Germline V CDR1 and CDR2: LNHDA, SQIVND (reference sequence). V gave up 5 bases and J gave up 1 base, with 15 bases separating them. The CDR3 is CASSSRVSESYEQYF. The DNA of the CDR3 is TGTGCCAGTAGTTCCCGGGTCTCCGAATCCTACGAGCAGTACTTC.

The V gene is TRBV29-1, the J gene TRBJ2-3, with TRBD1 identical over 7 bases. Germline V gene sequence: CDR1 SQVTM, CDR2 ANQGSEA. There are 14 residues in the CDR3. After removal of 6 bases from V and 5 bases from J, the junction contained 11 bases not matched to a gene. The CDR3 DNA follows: TGCAGCGTCTCTCAGGGGGAAGTGGTAGATACGCAGTATTTT. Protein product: CSVSQGEVVDTQYF.

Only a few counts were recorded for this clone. CDR3 residues: CATRTSGTYEQYF. In DNA form, the CDR3 reads TGTGCCACTCGGACTAGCGGTACCTACGAGCAGTACTTC. The chain combines TRBV27 with TRBJ2-7; 10 bases are shared with TRBD2. The length of the CDR3 is 13 residues. The V gene end was trimmed by 10 bases and the J gene end by 2 bases; junction bases not matched to a gene: 5. CDR1 and CDR2 (germline): MNHEY, SMNVEV (reference sequence).